Below are 9 T cell receptor beta chains sequenced from a single sample in a study of cytomegalovirus exposure and HLA in healthy donors. With 60 Vbeta and 13 Jbeta primers, the PCR was carried out. Here immunoSEQ multiplex PCR was the method, and the copy in TCRdb shows in-frame clones only, minus some. The data contain 130,000 or so clones, roughly 80% of them singletons. The sequencing input was PBMCs. The receptors here all came from a woman aged 40 to 49 in good health and CMV-seropositive.

The sample holds one count of this clone. The rearrangement links TRBV19 to TRBJ1-1; D is ambiguous. V was pared by 1 base and J by 2 bases, with 5 bases between. This CDR3 is 13 amino acids long. Germline V gives CDR1 LNHDA, CDR2 SQIVND (reference sequence). CDR3 DNA: TGTGCCAGTAGTATAGGAGCAAACACTGAAGCTTTCTTT. This encodes CASSIGANTEAFF.

Comment on this clone: Compared with germline, one end of the junction differs, possibly owing to a read error. The gene calls are TRBV7-9 and TRBJ2-1; D is perhaps TRBD1 (6 bases). The CDR3 totals 14 residues. CDR1 is SEHNR, CDR2 FQNEAQ, per germline (reference sequence). CDR3 protein: CASSLSDSFTLVIF. CDR3 DNA: TGTGCCAGCAGCTTGTCGGACAGTTTTACTCTTGTGATCTTC.

This clone showed up just a few times. The chain couples TRBV5-4 to TRBJ1-2; possibly TRBD1 for D (6 bases). The CDR3 spans 13 residues. Trimming shortened V by 4 bases and J by 5 bases, and 12 bases separated the two germline ends. CDR1 and CDR2 from the germline V gene are SGHNT and YYREEE (reference sequence). The CDR3 sequence is CASSMDGQYGYTF. CDR3 nucleotide sequence: TGTGCCAGCAGCATGGACGGACAGTATGGCTACACCTTC.

Note on this clone: The sample has other DNA sequences that encode this CDR3 too. This chain joins TRBV18 and TRBJ1-5; no firm D call. This CDR3 is built from 13 residues. The ends were cut back, 2 bases at V and 4 bases at J, with 6 bases in the middle. Germline V gene lookup returns CDR1 KGHSH and CDR2 LQKENI. This CDR3 reads CASSPGRNQPQHF. The CDR3 DNA reads as TGTGCCAGCTCACCAGGGAGAAATCAGCCCCAGCATTTT.

This clone has a single count. The genes are TRBV9 and TRBJ2-3; D is unclear. The CDR3 covers 13 residues. Per germline, CDR1 SGDLS and CDR2 YYNGEE. Trimming cost V 3 bases and J 6 bases, with 11 bases left between them. CDR3 residues: CASSGRWPDTQYF. The CDR3 DNA reads TGTGCCAGCAGCGGGCGGTGGCCCGATACGCAGTATTTT.

Regarding this clone: Additional DNA sequences in this sample encode the identical CDR3. The chain recombines TRBV25-1 with TRBJ1-4; no reliable D call. Germline V gene sequence: CDR1 MGHDK, CDR2 SYGVNS. Trimming pared 4 bases from V and 0 bases from J, leaving 3 bases between. The CDR3 has 13 amino acids. The CDR3 nucleotides are TGTGCCAGCAGTGCTGCAACTAATGAAAAACTGTTTTTT. It yields the protein CASSAATNEKLFF.

The J gene is TRBJ1-4, the V gene TRBV29-1, with D perhaps matching TRBD1 (5 bases). V was shortened by 1 base and J by 4 bases, with 10 bases between the two germline ends. The V gene's germline CDR1 is SQVTM and CDR2 ANQGSEA. The CDR3 has 14 amino acids. The CDR3 loop reads CSVEAGGFNEKLFF. The DNA for the CDR3 is TGCAGCGTTGAAGCCGGGGGGTTTAATGAAAAACTGTTTTTT.

This rearrangement joins TRBV18 to TRBJ2-4, with 7 bases lining up with TRBD1. The J segment lost 5 bases and the V segment lost 2 bases, leaving 0 bases of the junction unmatched. CDR1 and CDR2 (germline): KGHSH, LQKENI. The CDR3 covers 13 residues. This CDR3 is CASSPTGENIQYF. The DNA for the CDR3 is TGTGCCAGCTCACCAACAGGGGAAAACATTCAGTACTTC.

This chain connects TRBV7-7 to TRBJ2-7; TRBD1 might be the D (6 bases). CDR3 length: 14 residues. Germline V CDR1 and CDR2: SSHAT, FNYEAQ (reference sequence). Trimming took 5 bases from V and 2 from J, leaving 13 bases between them. CDR3 DNA: TGTGCCAGCAGCCAGGGGACATCCACCTACGAGCAGTACTTC. It specifies CASSQGTSTYEQYF.